Listed here is a single TCR beta chain. This receptor's antigen is unknown. No quality values exist for individual bases; no much larger clone is one base distant. The label giving this sample's time point can be read as: resected brain tissue, or blood drawn just prior to surgery. The surgery cases showing the highest brain T cell transcript signatures were chosen for TCR beta chain sequencing of brain tissue and, when available, of blood. Before surgery, the patients had been given at least one anti-epileptic drug. The TCR-sequenced patients were children whose drug-resistant epilepsy was caused by tuberous sclerosis complex, focal cortical dysplasia, Rasmussen encephalitis or hemimegalencephaly. The brain samples were frozen blocks of fresh, involved tissue resected during epilepsy surgery. The Monarch genomic DNA purification kit was used to extract bulk genomic DNA from unsorted brain tissue and from whole blood.

The data were taken from a study of brain T cells in children with intractable seizures (dated by TCRdb to the early 2020s). Concerning the study at large: A NanoString immunology panel was first used to screen resected brain tissue from about 56 pediatric epilepsy surgery cases for immune gene transcripts. Among the roughly twelve selected surgery cases, eight also had pre-surgery blood sequenced, leaving four with brain tissue only.

In the germline V gene, CDR1 corresponds to SGHDN and CDR2 to FVKESK. V lost 4 bases and J lost 6 bases, and the count of bases not matched to a germline gene is 4. From cysteine to phenylalanine, the CDR3 is 14 amino acids long. Only CDR3 DNA is held: 42 bases, read in frame from base 1. The full study reports these points: Sequencing depth differed between pre- and post-surgery blood, so clones missing from the pre-surgery sample may reflect undersampling. Viral specificity was inferred only from CDR3 sequence similarity, and patients' HCMV serostatus was unknown. Both public and private clones were found among the top 50 brain clonotypes, and the most abundant public CDR3 in each case closely resembled known HCMV, EBV or influenza A epitope-specific CDR3s.

The immunoSEQ assay was applied to genomic DNA to generate the TCR beta chain sequences. In the paper's pipeline: CDR3 sequences not starting with the conserved framework cysteine at position 104 were manually removed. To get clonality, the normalized Shannon's Diversity Index was subtracted from one, giving values from 0 (maximal diversity) to 1 (oligoclonal). Chi-squared comparison-of-proportions tests were used to check whether the frequency of the same CDR3 differed between samples, for example brain versus blood. Public clonotypes were found through immuneACCESS searches, while the VDJdb browser was used to judge similarity to known antiviral clonotypes. Drawn from immuneACCESS, this table holds only the in-frame rearrangements with V and J called that TCRdb kept. Clones are partly lost; checked studies trace under half to an unresolved V gene and leave the rest unexplained. The D gene and trimming were derived from the DNA, and the V and J assignments and clone size from that table. The table for this sample lists about 7,800 clones; less than 75% of them were counted only once. The leading ten clones occupy approximately 8.3% of the sample.

Sequences were derived from resected brain tissue, sampled at surgery. Recombination joined TRBV14 with TRBJ1-5; the junction holds 9 bases that match TRBD1. The TCR sequence derives from a boy less than two years old with tuberous sclerosis and intractable seizures. The CDR3 loop reads CASSLQGAGQPQHF. The nucleotide sequence is given as TGTGCCAGCAGCCTACAGGGGGCTGGTCAGCCCCAGCATTTT.